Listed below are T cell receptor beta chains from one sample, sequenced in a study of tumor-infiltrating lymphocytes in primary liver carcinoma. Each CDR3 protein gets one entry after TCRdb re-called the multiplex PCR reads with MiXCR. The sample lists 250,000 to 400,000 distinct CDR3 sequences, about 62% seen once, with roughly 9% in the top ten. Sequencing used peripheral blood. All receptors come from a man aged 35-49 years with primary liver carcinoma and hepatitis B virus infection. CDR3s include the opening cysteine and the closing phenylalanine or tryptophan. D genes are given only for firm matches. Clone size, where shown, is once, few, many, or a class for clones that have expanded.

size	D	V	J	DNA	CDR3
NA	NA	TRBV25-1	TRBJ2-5	TGTGGCAGCAGCGAAGCCTCTACGGAGACCCAGTACTTC	CGSSEASTETQYF
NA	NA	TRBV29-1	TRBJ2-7	TGCAGCGTTGGGGTTCCCTCTTACGAGCAGTACTTC	CSVGVPSYEQYF
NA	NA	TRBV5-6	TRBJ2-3	TGTGCCAGCAGCTTTTGGGACCGGTACACAGATACGCAGTATTTT	CASSFWDRYTDTQYF
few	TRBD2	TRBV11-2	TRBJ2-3	TGTGCCAGCAGCCCAAGCGGGGGGATCACAGATACGCAGTATTTT	CASSPSGGITDTQYF
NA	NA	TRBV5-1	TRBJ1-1	TGCGCCAGCAGCTTGAATAATCCGGTGGGCACTGAAGCTTTCTTT	CASSLNNPVGTEAFF
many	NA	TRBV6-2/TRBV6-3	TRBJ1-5	TGTGCCAGCAGTCCCGGGACACAACCCCAGCATTTT	CASSPGTQPQHF
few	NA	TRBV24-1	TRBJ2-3	TGTGCCACCAGTGATACCGGGACCGGCACAGATACGCAGTATTTT	CATSDTGTGTDTQYF
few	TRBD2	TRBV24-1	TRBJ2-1	TGTGCCACCAGTGACCGGGGAGGGTCCTACAATGAGCAGTTCTTC	CATSDRGGSYNEQFF
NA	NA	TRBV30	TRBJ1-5	TGTGCCTGGAGTATCCATTATAGCAATCAGCCCCAGCATTTT	CAWSIHYSNQPQHF
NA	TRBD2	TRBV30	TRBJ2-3	TGTGCCTGGAGTGTACCCGTCAGGGAGGGGGATACGCAGTATTTT	CAWSVPVREGDTQYF
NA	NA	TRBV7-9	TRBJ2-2	TGTGCCAGCAGCTTTGGACGGGTCACCGGGGAGCTGTTTTTT	CASSFGRVTGELFF
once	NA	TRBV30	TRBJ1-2	TGTGCCTGGAGAACCTCCGGAGACTATGGCCACACCTTC	CAWRTSGDYGHTF
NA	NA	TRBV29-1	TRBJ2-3	TGCAGCATTGAATTAGGCATACGCACAGATACACAGTATTTT	CSIELGIRTDTQYF
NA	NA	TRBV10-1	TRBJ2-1	TGCACCAGCAGTGAGGCTGGGTCCACAAAGCAGTTCTTC	CTSSEAGSTKQFF
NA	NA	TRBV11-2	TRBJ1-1	TGTGCCAGCAGCTTAGATCGAGAGGGGGGAGCCTTCTTT	CASSLDREGGAFF
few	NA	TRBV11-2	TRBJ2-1	TGTGCCAGCAGCTTAGACGGGAACTCCTACAATGAGCAGTTCTTC	CASSLDGNSYNEQFF
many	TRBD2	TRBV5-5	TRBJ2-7	TGTGCCAGCAGCTCACCTAGCGGGAACTACGAGCAGTACTTC	CASSSPSGNYEQYF
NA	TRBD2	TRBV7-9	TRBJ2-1	TGTGCCAGCAGCTTGCAAAGCGGGAGCTCCTACAATGAGCAGTTCTTC	CASSLQSGSSYNEQFF
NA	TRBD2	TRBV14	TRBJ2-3	TGTGCCAGCAGCCTGGTAGCGGGAGGGCATCCGCAGTATTTT	CASSLVAGGHPQYF
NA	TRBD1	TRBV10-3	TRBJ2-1	TGTGCCATCATTAGGACAGGGGGCTACAATGAGCAGTTCTTC	CAIIRTGGYNEQFF
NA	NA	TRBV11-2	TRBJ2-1	TGTGCAAGCAGCTTAGCCGCGGATGAGCATTTCTTC	CASSLAADEHFF
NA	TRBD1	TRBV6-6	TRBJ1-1	TGTCCCAGCTGCGCAGGGGGGACTACTGAAGCTTTCTTT	CPSCAGGTTEAFF
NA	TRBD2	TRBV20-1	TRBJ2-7	TGCAGTGCGCCCAAGCTAGCGGGGTACGAGCAGTACTTC	CSAPKLAGYEQYF
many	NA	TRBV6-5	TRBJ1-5	TGTGCCAGCAGTTACAGGCCCTATCAGCCCCAGCATTTT	CASSYRPYQPQHF
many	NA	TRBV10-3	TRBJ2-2	TGTGCCATCAGTGCTAAACAAATAACGAACACCGGGGAGCTGTTTTTT	CAISAKQITNTGELFF
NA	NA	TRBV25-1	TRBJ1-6	TGTGCCAGCAGTGAATTCGGACAAGACAATTCACCCCTCCACTTT	CASSEFGQDNSPLHF
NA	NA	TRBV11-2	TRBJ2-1	TGTGCCAGCGGCTACGCTTCCCTTATAGAGCAGTTCTTC	CASGYASLIEQFF